The source of this TCR beta chain is a study of neurological immune-mediated disorders (dated 2019 in TCRdb). Context from the whole study: Using UMI-based sequencing, the study compared peripheral blood TCR-beta repertoires from patients with HTLV-I-associated myelopathy (HAM/TSP), patients with multiple sclerosis, and healthy controls. Of the 68 subjects in the cohort, about 15 were HAM/TSP patients, some 34 were multiple sclerosis patients, and 20 were healthy controls. The roughly 100 TCR-beta libraries included longitudinal samples, technical triplicates and paired sorted CD4+ and CD8+ T-cell subsets alongside PBMC samples. What the authors observed across the whole study: No identical CDR3 amino acid sequences were found to be shared among expanded clones across subjects, suggesting that TCR-beta repertoires were private in all groups. The highest TCR clonal expansion was observed in HAM/TSP patients, whereas the lowest was observed in MS patients, even when compared with healthy controls.

TCR libraries for sorted subsets were made from about 1 million sorted CD4+ or CD8+ T cells. Peripheral blood was subjected to Ficoll-Hypaque density gradient centrifugation to isolate PBMCs, which were then cryopreserved in liquid nitrogen. Paired sorted CD4+ and CD8+ subsets came from healthy controls, HAM/TSP patients and MS patients. This clonotype was seen only a few times. Its specific antigen is unknown. No much larger clonotype is one base removed from it; base qualities were not supplied. To synthesize cDNA, template-switch 5'RACE was performed with a primer carrying a 10-nucleotide random unique molecular identifier so that each TCR transcript was tagged. Each sequencing run produced over 160 million TCR-beta sequences covering 15-18 subjects. Total RNA was extracted with the RNeasy kit. The KAPA Real-time Library Amplification kit was used to amplify TCR-beta VDJ regions with primers for the TCR constant region and the 5'RACE anchor. A first PCR added sample indexes and Illumina adaptors, and a second PCR then raised library yield. After Ampure bead purification, the TCR product of roughly 650 bp was size-selected on a 2% E-gel SizeSelection system. Before pooling, library quality was assessed on a Bioanalyzer, concentration was determined with Qubit, and library quantification was performed with the Kapa Library Quantification kit. Libraries were sequenced paired-end 2 x 150 bp on an Illumina HiSeq 2500. To increase sequence diversity, roughly 23-30% phiX was spiked into each library pool. Processing in the source paper ran as follows. The UMI-based MiGEC pipeline processed quality-filtered reads and removed over 75% of raw TCR sequences during error correction. VDJ genes were aligned to IMGT germline references, and clonotypes were defined by unique CDR3 amino acid sequence plus V-J genes. VDJtools evaluated clonal expansion, Shannon diversity and CDR3 relatedness (CalcPairwiseDistances, ClusterSamples); CLCbio workbench built phylogenetic trees. Expanded clones were defined as having at least 8 unique UMIs, based on coefficient-of-variation modelling across technical triplicates. Through fastp at Q25 and MiXCR, TCRdb rebuilt clones from the public reads, retaining in-frame beta chains. Rows are unified per CDR3 protein, each entry keeping the most common DNA and genes. The V and J calls reflect TCRdb's pipeline rather than the authors' work. Present in this sample are about 14,000 distinct CDR3 sequences, about 12% of which were seen just once. The ten largest account for roughly two fifths of the sample.

The CDR3 covers 14 residues, taking in both the cysteine and the phenylalanine. Just CDR3 DNA is preserved here, 42 bases in frame from base 1. In the germline V gene (reference sequence), CDR1 corresponds to DFQATT and CDR2 to SNEGSKA. The V end gives up 1 base and the J end 5 bases, leaving 7 bases in the junction not matched to a gene. This sequence uses TRBV20-1 and TRBJ2-5, with 7 bases in between that match TRBD1. The sequencing input was CD8+ T cells from blood. This TCR was recovered from a female donor with HTLV-1-associated myelopathy (HAM/TSP). The nucleotide sequence reads TGCAGTGCTAGAGGTGACCGACAGGGTGAGACCCAGTACTTC. Translated, this gives CSARGDRQGETQYF.